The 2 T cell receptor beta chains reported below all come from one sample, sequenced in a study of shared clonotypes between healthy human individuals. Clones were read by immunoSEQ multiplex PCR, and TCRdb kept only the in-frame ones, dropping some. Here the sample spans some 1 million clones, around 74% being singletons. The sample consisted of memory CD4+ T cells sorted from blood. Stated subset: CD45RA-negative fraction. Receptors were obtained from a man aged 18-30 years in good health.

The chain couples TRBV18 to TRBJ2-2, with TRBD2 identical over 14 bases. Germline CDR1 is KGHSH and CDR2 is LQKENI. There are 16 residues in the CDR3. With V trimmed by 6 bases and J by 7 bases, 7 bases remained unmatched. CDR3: CASSLGLAGEDGELFF. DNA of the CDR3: TGTGCCAGCTCGCTGGGACTAGCGGGAGAAGACGGGGAGCTGTTTTTT. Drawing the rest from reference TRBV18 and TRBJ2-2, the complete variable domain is NAGVMQNPRHLVRRRGQEARLRCSPMKGHSHVYWYRQLPEEGLKFMVYLQKENIIDESGMPKERFSAEFPKEGPSILRIQQVVRGDSAAYFCASSLGLAGEDGELFFGEGSRLTVL.

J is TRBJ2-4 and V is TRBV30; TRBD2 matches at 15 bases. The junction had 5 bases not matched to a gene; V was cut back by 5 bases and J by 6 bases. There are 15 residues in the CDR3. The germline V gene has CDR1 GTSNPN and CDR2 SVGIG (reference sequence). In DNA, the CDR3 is TGTGCCTGGGGACTAGCGGGAGGGGTCGGAAACATTCAGTACTTC. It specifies CAWGLAGGVGNIQYF.